The 25 T cell receptor beta chains below all came from one sample that was sequenced in a study of CD8+CD57+ T cells in acquired aplastic anemia. TCR beta VDJ combinations and CDR3 sequences were profiled from genomic DNA. In TCRdb, the reads were re-called with MiXCR into one record per CDR3 protein. Found here are 250,000 or so distinct CDR3 sequences, about 44% of them singletons; the top ten hold about 7.8%. Those patients picked for sequencing had displayed CD8+CD57+ cell expansion on flow cytometry. The sequenced sample consisted of sorted CD4+, CD8+, or CD8+CD57+ T cells (not recorded which) from PBMCs. The receptors shown here come from a human donor with aplastic anemia.

This clonotype appeared many times. V and J are TRBV27 and TRBJ2-7; possible D gene TRBD2, 6 bases. The V end lost 10 bases, the J end lost 2 bases, and 15 bases lay between the germline ends. Germline CDR1 and CDR2: MNHEY and SMNVEV (reference sequence). CDR3 length equals 13 residues. The CDR3 loop reads CATFGTQTYEQYF. In DNA form, the CDR3 reads TGTGCCACCTTCGGGACTCAAACCTACGAGCAGTACTTC.

The rearrangement uses TRBV7-2 and TRBJ2-7; D might be TRBD2 (6 bases). The V end was cut by 1 base, the J end by 3 bases, with 10 bases between. This CDR3 is built from 14 residues. Germline CDR1 is SGHTA and CDR2 is FQGNSA. The CDR3 bases are TGTGCCAGCAGCTTAGTAAGGACTAACTACGAGCAGTACTTC. It yields the protein CASSLVRTNYEQYF.

This clonotype was seen ten or more times. The gene calls are TRBV15 and TRBJ2-1; the match to TRBD2 covers 7 bases. Germline assignment: CDR1 LNHNV and CDR2 YYDKDF (reference sequence). The CDR3 length is 16 residues. V lost 0 bases to trimming and J lost 4 bases; unmatched junction nucleotides: 6. The CDR3 sequence is CATSRDMAGEYNEQFF. In DNA form, the CDR3 reads TGTGCCACCAGCAGAGATATGGCGGGAGAATACAATGAGCAGTTCTTC.

The chain carries TRBV20-1 and TRBJ1-2; D possibly corresponds to TRBD1 (5 bases). The CDR3 is 13 amino acids. Germline V gene lookup returns CDR1 DFQATT and CDR2 SNEGSKA (reference sequence). Trimming cost V 1 base and J 3 bases, with 9 bases left between them. The chain's CDR3 is CSARGRGDYGYTF. CDR3 sequence (DNA): TGCAGTGCTAGAGGTCGGGGGGACTATGGCTACACCTTC.

This clonotype was counted between two and nine times. This chain joins TRBV3-1 and TRBJ2-7; 8 positions match TRBD1. Germline V CDR1 and CDR2: LGHDT, YNNKEL (reference sequence). This CDR3 has 16 amino acids. The junction had 8 bases not matched to a gene; V was cut back by 1 base and J by 3 bases. The CDR3 bases are TGTGCCAGCAGCCAAGGACTACCGGGACAGGACTACGAGCAGTACTTC. Translated, it gives CASSQGLPGQDYEQYF.

This clonotype is a singleton in its sample. A read error may explain this, as a much larger clone is one base away. V usage is TRBV12-3 or TRBV12-4 and J usage is TRBJ2-1; no definite D call. This CDR3 is built from 14 residues. The CDR3 nucleotides read TGTACCAGCAGTTTAGATTATGAGAAGGATGAGCAGTTCTTC. It encodes CTSSLDYEKDEQFF.

The chain is built from TRBV4-2 and TRBJ2-7; 8 bases map to TRBD2. Germline trimming cut 1 base from V and 4 bases from J; bases unmatched to any gene: 3. The CDR3 is made up of 14 amino acids. The V gene's germline CDR1 is LGHNA and CDR2 YNFKEQ. The CDR3 nucleotides read TGTGCCAGCAGCCAAGGGGCGGGGGGATACGAGCAGTACTTC. This gives the protein CASSQGAGGYEQYF.

This clonotype came up many times. This chain uses TRBV20-1 with TRBJ2-1; D unresolved. V was trimmed by 3 bases and J by 0 bases, leaving 12 bases between them. Per the germline V gene, CDR1 is DFQATT and CDR2 is SNEGSKA (reference sequence). The length of the CDR3 is 15 residues. CDR3: CSASPGRASYNEQFF. CDR3 bases: TGCAGTGCTAGCCCCGGACGGGCCTCCTACAATGAGCAGTTCTTC.

The chain joins TRBV9 to TRBJ2-3; D is perhaps TRBD1 or TRBD2 (5 bases each). V gave up 4 bases and J gave up 4 bases, with 10 bases separating them. The CDR3 runs 13 residues. The V gene's germline CDR1 is SGDLS and CDR2 YYNGEE. The CDR3 nucleotides read TGTGCCAGCAGCTCCGGGGCCGCAGATACGCAGTATTTT. As protein: CASSSGAADTQYF. Together with reference TRBV9 and TRBJ2-3, the CDR3 gives the full variable domain: DSGVTQTPKHLITATGQRVTLRCSPRSGDLSVYWYQQSLDQGLQFLIQYYNGEERAKGNILERFSAQQFPDLHSELNLSSLELGDSALYFCASSSGAADTQYFGPGTRLTVL.

Of note for this clonotype: This may come from a read error, since a much larger clone is one base off. V gene TRBV7-4 combines with J gene TRBJ2-1, with a possible D match to TRBD2 (6 bases). This CDR3 has 15 amino acids. Germline V gene lookup returns CDR1 SGHVT and CDR2 SQSDAQ. The CDR3 sequence: CTSSSRGSSYNEQFF. As DNA, the CDR3 is TGTACCAGCAGCTCCCGGGGGAGCTCCTACAATGAGCAGTTCTTC.

This sequence joins TRBV19 and TRBJ2-2; D possibly corresponds to TRBD2 (6 bases). Germline CDR1 is LNHDA and CDR2 is SQIVND (reference sequence). This CDR3 spans 16 amino acids. The V end was cut by 3 bases, the J end by 0 bases, with 11 bases between. CDR3 nucleotides: TGTGCCAGTAGTATTCCCTCGGGGGCGAACACCGGGGAGCTGTTTTTT. Translated: CASSIPSGANTGELFF.

This clonotype was counted at least ten times. The J gene is TRBJ2-7, the V gene TRBV10-1; 12 bases are a match to TRBD1. The J segment lost 5 bases and the V segment lost 0 bases, leaving 5 bases of the junction unmatched. The CDR3 is made up of 16 amino acids. Germline loops: CDR1 WNHNN, CDR2 SYGVQD (reference sequence). The CDR3 protein is CASSESWGQGANEQYF. DNA of the CDR3: TGCGCCAGCAGTGAGTCTTGGGGACAGGGGGCAAACGAGCAGTACTTC.

In this sample, this clonotype turned up many times. The chain employs TRBV11-2 and TRBJ2-7, with 8 bases that match TRBD1. This CDR3 is 14 amino acids long. Per the germline V gene, CDR1 is SGHAT and CDR2 is FQNNGV. J was trimmed by 2 bases and V by 7 bases; bases with no gene match: 7. The CDR3 DNA reads as TGTGCCAGCACCAAAACGACAGGGGCCTACGAGCAGTACTTC. Its protein is CASTKTTGAYEQYF.

The gene calls are TRBV9 and TRBJ2-3, with no clear D. The CDR3 is 14 residues long. V gave up 4 bases and J gave up 0 bases, with 9 bases separating them. Looked up from germline, CDR1 is SGDLS and CDR2 is YYNGEE. CDR3 in DNA: TGTGCCAGCAGCCAAAGCCGTAGCACAGATACGCAGTATTTT. Translated: CASSQSRSTDTQYF.

The chain is built from TRBV20-1 and TRBJ1-2; tentative D call: TRBD1 (5 bases). CDR3 length equals 12 residues. V shed 5 bases and J shed 4 bases, with 11 bases lying between them. Germline V gene data show CDR1 as DFQATT and CDR2 as SNEGSKA (reference sequence). CDR3 in amino acids: CSAVGRTYGYTF. The CDR3 DNA follows: TGCAGTGCTGTGGGACGGACCTATGGCTACACCTTC.

The chain joins TRBV5-1 to TRBJ2-7; the D is unclear. The CDR3 covers 12 residues. The germline V gene has CDR1 SGHRS and CDR2 YFSETQ. Trimming pared 7 bases from V and 5 bases from J, leaving 13 bases between. The CDR3 region has the DNA TGCGCCAGCTCATTCAGCCAGGACGAGCAGTACTTC. Protein: CASSFSQDEQYF.

The chain couples TRBV25-1 to TRBJ1-1; D is unresolved. The V and J ends lost 2 bases and 5 bases respectively, with 9 bases between them. Per the germline V gene, CDR1 is MGHDK and CDR2 is SYGVNS. This CDR3 comprises 13 residues. The CDR3 spells CASSERTTTEAFF. CDR3 DNA sequence: TGTGCCAGCAGTGAACGTACAACTACTGAAGCTTTCTTT.

At least ten counts were recorded for this clonotype. J is TRBJ1-1 and V is TRBV12-3 or TRBV12-4; 10 bases agree with TRBD1. V lost 6 bases to trimming and J lost 4 bases; unmatched junction nucleotides: 5. This CDR3 has 14 residues. In DNA, the CDR3 is TGTGCCAGCAGGGGCCGGGACAGGGGCACTGAAGCTTTCTTT. This codes for CASRGRDRGTEAFF.

The rearrangement uses TRBV7-3 and TRBJ2-7; D is possibly TRBD2 (6 bases). The CDR3 has 14 residues. The germline CDR1 and CDR2 sequences are SGHTA and FQGTGA. V lost 5 bases and J lost 2, with 13 bases in between. Here the CDR3 reads CASSPRAGTYEQYF. DNA for the CDR3: TGTGCCAGCAGCCCGCGGGCGGGGACCTACGAGCAGTACTTC.

This clonotype was found many times. The chain uses TRBV19 and TRBJ1-2; no clear D. The CDR3 extends over 16 amino acids. Deletions cut 3 bases from V and 6 bases from J, with 20 bases between. The germline gives CDR1 LNHDA, CDR2 SQIVND (reference sequence). The CDR3 DNA follows: TGTGCCAGTAGTATTTTTGTGACAAGAGGACTTGATGGCTACACCTTC. It specifies CASSIFVTRGLDGYTF.

This clonotype was recorded many times. The chain is built from TRBV6-4 and TRBJ2-3, with unresolved D. CDR1 is MRHNA, CDR2 SNTAGT, per germline. This CDR3 contains 15 residues. V lost 3 bases to trimming and J lost 0 bases, with 10 bases between them. The CDR3 DNA reads as TGTGCCAGCAGTGAATGGGGTACTAGCACAGATACGCAGTATTTT. It translates to CASSEWGTSTDTQYF.

Comment on this clonotype: A much larger clonotype is one base distant, so this may be a read error. The missing conserved phenylalanine or tryptophan at the end of this CDR3 makes a read error likely. No DNA is shown, since the ends of the CDR3 on it are uncertain; the CDR3 is the one TCRdb lists. This chain links TRBV5-1 with TRBJ1-1. Germline CDR1 reads SGHRS; CDR2 reads YFSETQ. The CDR3 length equals 14 residues, ends included. CDR3 in amino acids: CASSQRGEAAPSVR.

A word on this clonotype: No DNA is shown, since the ends of the CDR3 on it are uncertain; the CDR3 is the one TCRdb lists. This sequence joins TRBV15 and TRBJ2-1. The CDR3 is 15 residues long, ends included. The germline V gene has CDR1 LNHNV and CDR2 YYDKDF (reference sequence). This chain's CDR3 is CTSVPAVRDHNEQFF.

Concerning this clonotype itself: A much larger clone differs from this one at a single base, so this may be a read error. It is likely a read error, because the conserved phenylalanine at the end of the CDR3 is missing. J is TRBJ1-3 and V is TRBV20-1; no clear D. Germline CDR1 reads DFQATT; CDR2 reads SNEGSKA (reference sequence). The length of the CDR3 is 12 residues. Trimming left V 6 bases short and J 4 bases short, with 10 bases between. Here the CDR3 DNA reads TGCAGTGCCAAGAATACCGGAAACACCATATATCTT. Encoded protein: CSAKNTGNTIYL.

This clonotype was counted between two and nine times. The chain is built from TRBV19 and TRBJ2-1; 8 bases are shared with TRBD2. After removal of 3 bases from V and 2 bases from J, the junction contained 3 bases not matched to a gene. This CDR3 comprises 15 residues. Germline V CDR1 and CDR2: LNHDA, SQIVND (reference sequence). CDR3 DNA sequence: TGTGCCAGTAGTATCCAGCGGGGGACCTACAATGAGCAGTTCTTC. It encodes CASSIQRGTYNEQFF. Complete variable domain (other parts from reference TRBV19 and TRBJ2-1): DGGITQSPKYLFRKEGQNVTLSCEQNLNHDAMYWYRQDPGQGLRLIYYSQIVNDFQKGDIAEGYSVSREKKESFPLTVTSAQKNPTAFYLCASSIQRGTYNEQFFGPGTRLTVL.